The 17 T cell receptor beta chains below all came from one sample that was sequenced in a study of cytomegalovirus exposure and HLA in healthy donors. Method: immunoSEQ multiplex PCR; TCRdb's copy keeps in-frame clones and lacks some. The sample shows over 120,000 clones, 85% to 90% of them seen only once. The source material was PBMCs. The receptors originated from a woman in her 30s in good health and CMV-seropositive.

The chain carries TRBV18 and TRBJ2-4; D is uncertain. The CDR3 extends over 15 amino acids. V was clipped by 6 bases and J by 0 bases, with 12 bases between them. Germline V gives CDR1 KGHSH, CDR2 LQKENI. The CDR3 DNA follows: TGTGCCAGCTCCCTCGGAGCTACAGCCAAAAACATTCAGTACTTC. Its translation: CASSLGATAKNIQYF.

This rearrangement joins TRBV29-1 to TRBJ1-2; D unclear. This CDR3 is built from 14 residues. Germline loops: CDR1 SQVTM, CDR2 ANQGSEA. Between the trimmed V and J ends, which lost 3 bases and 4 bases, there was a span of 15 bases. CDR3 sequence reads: CSVDSGLVSYGYTF. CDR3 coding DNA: TGCAGCGTTGATTCGGGTCTCGTGAGCTATGGCTACACCTTC.

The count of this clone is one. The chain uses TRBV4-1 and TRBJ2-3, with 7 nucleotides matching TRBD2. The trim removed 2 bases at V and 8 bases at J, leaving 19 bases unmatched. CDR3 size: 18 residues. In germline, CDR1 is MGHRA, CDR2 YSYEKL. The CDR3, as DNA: TGCGCCAGCAGCCAACCCTACGGGGGGACGGGAACGGTGGGTACGCAGTATTTT. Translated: CASSQPYGGTGTVGTQYF.

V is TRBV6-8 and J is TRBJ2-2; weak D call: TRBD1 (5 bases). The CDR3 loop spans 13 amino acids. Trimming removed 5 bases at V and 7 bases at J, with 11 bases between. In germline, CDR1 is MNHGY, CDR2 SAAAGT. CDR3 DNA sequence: TGTGCCAGCAGTAAGAAGGGGTTCGGGGAGCTGTTTTTT. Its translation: CASSKKGFGELFF.

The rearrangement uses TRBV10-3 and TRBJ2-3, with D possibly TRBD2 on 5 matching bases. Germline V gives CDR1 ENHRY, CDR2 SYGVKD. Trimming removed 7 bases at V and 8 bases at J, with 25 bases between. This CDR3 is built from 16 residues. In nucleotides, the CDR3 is TGTGCCATCAAAGGGAGTAACAACCACTCGTTCGGTACGCAGTATTTT. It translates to CAIKGSNNHSFGTQYF.

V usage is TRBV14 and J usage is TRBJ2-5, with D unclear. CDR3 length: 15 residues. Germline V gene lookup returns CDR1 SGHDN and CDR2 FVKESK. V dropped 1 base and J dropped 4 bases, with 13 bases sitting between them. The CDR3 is CASSQGQRMVETQYF. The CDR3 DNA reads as TGTGCCAGCAGCCAAGGACAAAGAATGGTAGAGACCCAGTACTTC.

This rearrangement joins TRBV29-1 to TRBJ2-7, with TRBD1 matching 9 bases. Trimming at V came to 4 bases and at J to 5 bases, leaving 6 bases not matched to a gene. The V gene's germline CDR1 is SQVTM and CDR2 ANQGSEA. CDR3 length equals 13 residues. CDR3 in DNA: TGCAGCGTTGGACAGGGGGTCGCCGACGAGCAGTACTTC. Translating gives CSVGQGVADEQYF.

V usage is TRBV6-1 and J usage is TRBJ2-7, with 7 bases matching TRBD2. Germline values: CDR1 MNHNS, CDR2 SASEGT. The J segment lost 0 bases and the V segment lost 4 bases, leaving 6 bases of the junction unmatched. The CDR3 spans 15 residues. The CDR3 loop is CASSGGGTGSYEQYF. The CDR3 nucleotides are TGTGCCAGCAGTGGGGGGGGGACCGGCTCCTACGAGCAGTACTTC.

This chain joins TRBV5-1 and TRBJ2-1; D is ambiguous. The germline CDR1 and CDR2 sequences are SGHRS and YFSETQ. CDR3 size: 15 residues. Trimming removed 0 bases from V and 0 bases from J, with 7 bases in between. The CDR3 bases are TGCGCCAGCAGCTTGGCGCGGAGCTCCTACAATGAGCAGTTCTTC. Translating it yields CASSLARSSYNEQFF. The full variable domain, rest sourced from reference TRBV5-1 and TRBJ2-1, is KAGVTQTPRYLIKTRGQQVTLSCSPISGHRSVSWYQQTPGQGLQFLFEYFSETQRNKGNFPGRFSGRQFSNSRSEMNVSTLELGDSALYLCASSLARSSYNEQFFGPGTRLTVL.

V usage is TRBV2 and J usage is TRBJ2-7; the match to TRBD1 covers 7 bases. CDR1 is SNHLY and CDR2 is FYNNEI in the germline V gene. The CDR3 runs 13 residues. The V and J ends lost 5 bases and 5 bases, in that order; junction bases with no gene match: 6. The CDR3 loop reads CASSPDRRDEQYF. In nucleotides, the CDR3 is TGTGCCAGCAGTCCGGACAGGCGTGACGAGCAGTACTTC.

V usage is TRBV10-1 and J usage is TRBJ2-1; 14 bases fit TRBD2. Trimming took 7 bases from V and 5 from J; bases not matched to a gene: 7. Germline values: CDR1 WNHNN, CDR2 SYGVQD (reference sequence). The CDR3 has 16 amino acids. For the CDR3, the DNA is TGCGCCAGCAAGAGACTAGCGGGAGGGCCCCACAATGAGCAGTTCTTC. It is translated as CASKRLAGGPHNEQFF.

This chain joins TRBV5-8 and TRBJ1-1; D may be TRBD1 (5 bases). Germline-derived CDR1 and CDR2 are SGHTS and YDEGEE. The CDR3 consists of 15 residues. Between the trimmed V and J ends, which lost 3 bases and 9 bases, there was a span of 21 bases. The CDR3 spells CASSSVPLTGGKAFF. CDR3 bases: TGTGCCAGCAGCTCTGTTCCCCTCACCGGGGGAAAAGCTTTCTTT.

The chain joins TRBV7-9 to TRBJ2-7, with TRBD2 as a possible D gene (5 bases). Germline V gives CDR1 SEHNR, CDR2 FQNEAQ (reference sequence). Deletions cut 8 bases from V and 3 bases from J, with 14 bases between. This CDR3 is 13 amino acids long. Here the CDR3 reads CASGVGENYEQYF. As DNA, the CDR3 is TGTGCCAGCGGAGTGGGAGAAAACTACGAGCAGTACTTC.

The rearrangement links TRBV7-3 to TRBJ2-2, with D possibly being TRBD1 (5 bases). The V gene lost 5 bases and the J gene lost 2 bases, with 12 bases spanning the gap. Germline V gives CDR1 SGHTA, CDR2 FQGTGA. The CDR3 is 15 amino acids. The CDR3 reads CASSNTGLNTGELFF. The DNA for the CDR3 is TGTGCCAGCAGCAACACAGGTTTAAACACCGGGGAGCTGTTTTTT. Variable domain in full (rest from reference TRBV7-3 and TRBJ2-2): GAGVSQTPSNKVTEKGKYVELRCDPISGHTALYWYRQSLGQGPEFLIYFQGTGAADDSGLPNDRFFAVRPEGSVSTLKIQRTERGDSAVYLCASSNTGLNTGELFFGEGSRLTVL.

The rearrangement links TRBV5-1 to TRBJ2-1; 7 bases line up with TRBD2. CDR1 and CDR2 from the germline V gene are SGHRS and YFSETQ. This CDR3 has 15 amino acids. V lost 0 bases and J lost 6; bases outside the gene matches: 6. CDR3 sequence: CASSLGLASVNEQFF. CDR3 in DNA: TGCGCCAGCAGCTTGGGACTAGCATCGGTCAATGAGCAGTTCTTC.

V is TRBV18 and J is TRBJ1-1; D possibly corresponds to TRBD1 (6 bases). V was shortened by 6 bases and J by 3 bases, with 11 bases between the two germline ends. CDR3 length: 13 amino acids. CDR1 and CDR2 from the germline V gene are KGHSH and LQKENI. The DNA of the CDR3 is TGTGCCAGCTCCTCTAACAGGGACACTGAAGCTTTCTTT. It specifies CASSSNRDTEAFF.

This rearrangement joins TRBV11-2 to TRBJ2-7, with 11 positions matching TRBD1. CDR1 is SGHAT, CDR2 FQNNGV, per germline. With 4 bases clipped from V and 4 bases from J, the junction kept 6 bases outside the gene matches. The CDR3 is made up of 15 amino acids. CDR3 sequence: CASSSRDRGGYEQYF. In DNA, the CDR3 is TGTGCCAGCAGCTCCCGGGACAGGGGGGGATACGAGCAGTACTTC.